This is a list of T cell receptor beta chains from one sample in a study of control samples from healthy donors and cancer patients. TCRdb's copy holds only in-frame clones and misses some; the assay was immunoSEQ multiplex PCR. The sample shows about 160,000 clones, 96% of them seen only once. The specimen was blood. These receptors all come from a woman in her twenties or thirties in good health. CDR3s include the opening cysteine and the closing phenylalanine or tryptophan. The order of the fields is CDR3 protein, CDR3 DNA, clone size, V gene, D gene, J gene. A D gene is named only where the DNA matches it firmly. Not every row has a clone size; where given, it reads once, few, many or a size class.

cdr3_aa: CASRDDRAGTEAFF
cdr3_nt: TGTGCCAGTAGGGACGACAGGGCGGGCACTGAAGCTTTCTTT
clone_size: NA
v_call: TRBV19
d_call: TRBD1
j_call: TRBJ1-1

cdr3_aa: CSVARGSDEQFF
cdr3_nt: TGCAGCGTTGCAAGGGGGAGTGATGAGCAGTTCTTC
clone_size: NA
v_call: TRBV29-1
d_call: NA
j_call: TRBJ2-1

cdr3_aa: CSARLNEQFF
cdr3_nt: TGCAGTGCTCGACTAAATGAGCAGTTCTTC
clone_size: NA
v_call: TRBV20-1
d_call: NA
j_call: TRBJ2-1

cdr3_aa: CAWSVLRERYGYTF
cdr3_nt: TGTGCCTGGAGTGTACTCAGGGAGCGGTATGGCTACACCTTC
clone_size: NA
v_call: TRBV30
d_call: NA
j_call: TRBJ1-2

cdr3_aa: CATSMAGGTDTQYF
cdr3_nt: TGTGCCACCAGTATGGCGGGTGGCACAGATACGCAGTATTTT
clone_size: NA
v_call: TRBV24-1
d_call: NA
j_call: TRBJ2-3

cdr3_aa: CASSRTGGRNTIYF
cdr3_nt: TGTGCCAGCAGCCGGACAGGGGGTAGAAACACCATATATTTT
clone_size: NA
v_call: TRBV3-1/TRBV3-2
d_call: TRBD1
j_call: TRBJ1-3

cdr3_aa: CASSPSLAARGGYTF
cdr3_nt: TGTGCCAGCAGCCCATCATTGGCGGCCCGGGGTGGCTACACCTTC
clone_size: NA
v_call: TRBV7-9
d_call: NA
j_call: TRBJ1-2

cdr3_aa: CASSSQDTSYEQYF
cdr3_nt: TGTGCCAGCAGCTCACAGGACACGTCCTACGAGCAGTACTTC
clone_size: NA
v_call: TRBV5-6
d_call: NA
j_call: TRBJ2-7

cdr3_aa: CASSELAGGPDEQYF
cdr3_nt: TGTGCCAGCAGTGAATTAGCGGGAGGGCCTGACGAGCAGTACTTC
clone_size: NA
v_call: TRBV6-1
d_call: TRBD2
j_call: TRBJ2-7

cdr3_aa: CASSFSGGSNQPQHF
cdr3_nt: TGCGCCAGCAGCTTCTCAGGGGGTAGCAATCAGCCCCAGCATTTT
clone_size: NA
v_call: TRBV5-1
d_call: TRBD1
j_call: TRBJ1-5

cdr3_aa: CASSSQGRGYYGYTF
cdr3_nt: TGTGCCAGCAGCTCCCAGGGGCGGGGGTACTATGGCTACACCTTC
clone_size: NA
v_call: TRBV6-5
d_call: NA
j_call: TRBJ1-2

cdr3_aa: CASRGEQGAQPQHF
cdr3_nt: TGTGCCAGCAGGGGGGAGCAGGGCGCTCAGCCCCAGCATTTT
clone_size: NA
v_call: TRBV2
d_call: NA
j_call: TRBJ1-5

cdr3_aa: CASSHGLAVYEQYF
cdr3_nt: TGTGCCAGCAGCCACGGACTAGCAGTCTACGAGCAGTACTTC
clone_size: NA
v_call: TRBV7-2
d_call: TRBD2
j_call: TRBJ2-7

cdr3_aa: CASPKAGHRREQYF
cdr3_nt: TGTGCCAGCCCAAAGGCAGGGCATCGTCGCGAGCAGTACTTC
clone_size: few
v_call: TRBV28
d_call: NA
j_call: TRBJ2-7

cdr3_aa: CASSGPIGGSGNTIYF
cdr3_nt: TGTGCCAGCAGTGGACCTATCGGAGGCTCTGGAAACACCATATATTTT
clone_size: NA
v_call: TRBV28
d_call: NA
j_call: TRBJ1-3

cdr3_aa: CASSSPGDTEAFF
cdr3_nt: TGCGCCAGCAGCTCGCCCGGGGACACTGAAGCTTTCTTT
clone_size: NA
v_call: TRBV5-1
d_call: NA
j_call: TRBJ1-1

cdr3_aa: CASSYSTEAFF
cdr3_nt: TGTGCCAGCAGTTACTCGACAGAAGCTTTCTTT
clone_size: NA
v_call: TRBV6-5
d_call: NA
j_call: TRBJ1-1

cdr3_aa: CASSHQPGQGNEKLFF
cdr3_nt: TGCGCCAGCAGCCACCAACCGGGACAGGGTAATGAAAAACTGTTTTTT
clone_size: NA
v_call: TRBV5-1
d_call: TRBD1
j_call: TRBJ1-4

cdr3_aa: CSVGSSASTDTQYF
cdr3_nt: TGCAGCGTTGGTTCGTCTGCTAGCACAGATACGCAGTATTTT
clone_size: NA
v_call: TRBV29-1
d_call: NA
j_call: TRBJ2-3

cdr3_aa: CASSTGSNTGELFF
cdr3_nt: TGTGCCAGTAGCACGGGCTCGAACACCGGGGAGCTGTTTTTT
clone_size: NA
v_call: TRBV19
d_call: NA
j_call: TRBJ2-2

cdr3_aa: CASSLSPSYLYGYTF
cdr3_nt: TGTGCCAGCAGTTTATCCCCCTCCTATCTCTATGGCTACACCTTC
clone_size: NA
v_call: TRBV27
d_call: NA
j_call: TRBJ1-2

cdr3_aa: CASSLGGGETQYF
cdr3_nt: TGTGCCAGCAGCTTAGGGGGTGGAGAGACCCAGTACTTC
clone_size: NA
v_call: TRBV5-6
d_call: NA
j_call: TRBJ2-5